The 25 T cell receptor beta chains reported below all come from one sample, sequenced in a study of T cell responses to AZD1222 COVID-19 vaccine. Measured with immunoSEQ multiplex PCR; TCRdb has only the in-frame clones, and not every one. The sample holds around 87,000 clones, around 89% seen once. Sequenced here: peripheral blood, sampled 28 days after the second AZD1222 dose. The source is an adult who received the AZD1222 COVID-19 vaccine.

The V and J genes are TRBV9 and TRBJ2-2; no definite D call. The ends were cut back, 1 base at V and 3 bases at J, with 13 bases in the middle. CDR3 length: 16 residues. Germline V CDR1 and CDR2: SGDLS, YYNGEE. The CDR3 nucleotides are TGTGCCAGCAGCGTAAATGTAGGAGCTTACACCGGGGAGCTGTTTTTT. Its translation is CASSVNVGAYTGELFF.

This chain connects TRBV7-8 to TRBJ2-7; D call uncertain. The germline V gene encodes CDR1 SGHVS and CDR2 FQNEAQ. The CDR3 is made up of 13 amino acids. Trimming pared 5 bases from V and 5 bases from J, leaving 13 bases between. DNA for the CDR3: TGTGCCAGCAGCAACAGACTCCTCGACGAGCAGTACTTC. Translation gives CASSNRLLDEQYF.

The chain couples TRBV18 to TRBJ1-2; tentative D call: TRBD1 (6 bases). Trimming cost V 4 bases and J 7 bases, with 13 bases left between them. The germline V gene encodes CDR1 KGHSH and CDR2 LQKENI. This CDR3 is 13 amino acids long. CDR3 nucleotides: TGTGCCAGCTCACACAGGGAACTGGCTGGCTACACCTTC. Translating it yields CASSHRELAGYTF.

Here the CDR3 DNA reads TGTGCCAGCAGCGTAGGGCCCGGAGGGACAGTCATCTCTGGAAACACCATATATTTT. Translation gives CASSVGPGGTVISGNTIYF. V usage is TRBV9 and J usage is TRBJ1-3; 7 bases fit TRBD1. With V trimmed by 0 bases and J by 0 bases, 12 bases remained unmatched. The CDR3 has 19 amino acids. Germline values: CDR1 SGDLS, CDR2 YYNGEE.

For this clone: Compared with germline, one end of the junction differs, possibly owing to a read error. The genes are TRBV7-8 and TRBJ2-2; perhaps TRBD1 as D (6 bases). This CDR3 contains 18 residues. CDR1 is SGHVS and CDR2 is FQNEAQ in the germline V gene. CDR3 sequence reads: CASSLAVYTGLGTGDLFF. The CDR3 DNA reads TGTGCCAGCAGCTTAGCCGTTTATACAGGGTTGGGCACCGGGGATCTGTTTTTT.

The rearrangement links TRBV6-5 to TRBJ2-5; D is possibly TRBD2 (5 bases). Germline CDR1 is MNHEY and CDR2 is SVGAGI. With 8 bases removed from V and 6 bases from J, the gap between germline ends came to 10 bases. The CDR3 has 11 residues. The CDR3 nucleotides read TGTGCCAGCCTAGCTGGGCAGACCCAGTACTTC. This translates into CASLAGQTQYF.

With regard to this clone: A junction end diverges from the germline sequence, so it may reflect a read error. This rearrangement joins TRBV2 to TRBJ2-5; D remains ambiguous. This CDR3 contains 12 residues. Germline assignment: CDR1 SNHLY and CDR2 FYNNEI. CDR3 nucleotide sequence: TGTGCCAGCAGGGAAGAAGGGGAGACCCAGTACTTC. It specifies CASREEGETQYF.

The V call is TRBV29-1, the J call TRBJ2-7; D perhaps matches TRBD2 (5 bases). In germline, CDR1 is SQVTM, CDR2 ANQGSEA. The CDR3 has 11 residues. Trimming removed 6 bases at V and 3 bases at J, with 9 bases between. The CDR3 bases are TGCAGCGTCTTCGGGAACTACGAGCAGTACTTC. Protein product: CSVFGNYEQYF.

The chain uses TRBV7-8 and TRBJ2-3; D gene ambiguous. This CDR3 spans 17 amino acids. From germline, CDR1 is SGHVS and CDR2 FQNEAQ. Trimming took off 1 base at V and 3 bases at J, with 17 bases between the two ends. As DNA, the CDR3 is TGTGCCAGCAGCTTAGAGGTTTTTACAGCTAGGACAGATACGCAGTATTTT. Encoded protein: CASSLEVFTARTDTQYF.

The chain carries TRBV5-4 and TRBJ1-5; D is undetermined. CDR3 length: 8 amino acids. CDR1 SGHNT and CDR2 YYREEE come from the germline V gene (reference sequence). Here the CDR3 reads CPHQPQHF. DNA of the CDR3: TGTCCTCATCAGCCCCAGCATTTT.

V and J are TRBV5-4 and TRBJ2-3, with D maybe TRBD1 (6 bases). The length of the CDR3 is 17 residues. Trimming pared 6 bases from V and 2 bases from J, leaving 22 bases between. The germline V gene encodes CDR1 SGHNT and CDR2 YYREEE (reference sequence). The CDR3 loop is CASNLKARTAITDTQYF. The CDR3 nucleotides are TGTGCCAGCAACCTAAAAGCACGGACAGCGATCACAGATACGCAGTATTTT.

The rearrangement joins TRBV14 to TRBJ2-5; D gene unclear. Germline V gene lookup returns CDR1 SGHDN and CDR2 FVKESK. V dropped 6 bases and J dropped 5 bases, with 13 bases sitting between them. This CDR3 region has 13 residues. The CDR3 DNA is TGTGCCAGCAGTAGGTCGGAGTTGGAGACCCAGTACTTC. It yields the protein CASSRSELETQYF.

The chain is built from TRBV20-1 and TRBJ1-5, with TRBD1 as a possible D gene (6 bases). The V end was cut by 3 bases, the J end by 9 bases, with 15 bases between. The V gene's germline CDR1 is DFQATT and CDR2 SNEGSKA (reference sequence). The CDR3 has 13 residues. CDR3 DNA: TGCAGTGCTAGTGAGAGGGGGGCTTGGCCCCAGCATTTT. Encoded protein: CSASERGAWPQHF.

In DNA form, the CDR3 reads TGTGCCAGCAGCCCCGGGGGTGAATCCTACAATGAGCAGTTCTTC. Its translation is CASSPGGESYNEQFF. The V gene is TRBV6-5, the J gene TRBJ2-1; tentative D call: TRBD2 (6 bases). This CDR3 spans 15 amino acids. The germline V gene has CDR1 MNHEY and CDR2 SVGAGI. V was clipped by 6 bases and J by 1 base, with 13 bases between them.

The chain couples TRBV11-2 to TRBJ2-1; D is unresolved. Deletions cut 5 bases from V and 0 bases from J, with 11 bases between. This CDR3 region has 15 residues. CDR1 is SGHAT and CDR2 is FQNNGV in the germline V gene. The CDR3 DNA reads TGTGCCAGCAGCCTTGAACGGAGCTCCTACAATGAGCAGTTCTTC. It translates to CASSLERSSYNEQFF.

The chain carries TRBV4-3 and TRBJ2-7; no definite D call. The V gene's germline CDR1 is LGHNA and CDR2 YSLEER. V shed 3 bases and J shed 3 bases, with 9 bases lying between them. This CDR3 has 13 amino acids. CDR3: CASSQQSDYEQYF. As DNA, the CDR3 is TGCGCCAGCAGCCAGCAAAGCGACTACGAGCAGTACTTC.

The V gene is TRBV6-5, the J gene TRBJ1-1; TRBD1 is a possible D gene (6 bases). The V end lost 6 bases, the J end lost 1 base, and 9 bases lay between the germline ends. Germline V gives CDR1 MNHEY, CDR2 SVGAGI. The length of the CDR3 is 13 residues. The CDR3, as DNA: TGTGCCAGCAGAACCAGGGGGAACACTGAAGCTTTCTTT. This translates into CASRTRGNTEAFF.

In regard to this clone: Because the CDR3's place on the DNA is in doubt, the DNA is left out and the CDR3 is given as listed by TCRdb. The V and J genes are TRBV11-2 and TRBJ2-5; the D call of TRBD2 is as the table states it, not checked on the DNA. From germline, CDR1 is SGHAT and CDR2 FQNNGV. With termini counted, the CDR3 has 16 amino acids. The CDR3: CASSFGAGGGRETQYF.

The chain uses TRBV10-2 and TRBJ2-5; TRBD2 matches at 8 bases. The CDR3 length is 16 residues. The J segment lost 2 bases and the V segment lost 2 bases, leaving 7 bases of the junction unmatched. Germline CDR1 is WSHSY and CDR2 is SAAADI. The CDR3 DNA is TGCGCCAGCAGTGAGCTTGCTAGCGGGCCTCAAGAGACCCAGTACTTC. Translated, it gives CASSELASGPQETQYF.

The chain carries TRBV24-1 and TRBJ2-3; no reliable D call. This CDR3 region has 13 residues. Germline V CDR1 and CDR2: KGHDR, SFDVKD. Trimming took off 7 bases at V and 3 bases at J, with 10 bases between the two ends. CDR3 sequence (DNA): TGTGCCACCAGGGACGGCTTTACAGATACGCAGTATTTT. Amino acids: CATRDGFTDTQYF.

The rearrangement uses TRBV10-3 and TRBJ1-1, with D perhaps TRBD1 (6 bases). This CDR3 has 14 residues. The V and J ends lost 3 bases and 4 bases respectively, with 12 bases between them. The germline CDR1 and CDR2 sequences are ENHRY and SYGVKD. The CDR3 DNA reads as TGTGCCATCAGTGAACAGGGACGGGGCACTGAAGCTTTCTTT. As protein: CAISEQGRGTEAFF.

The rearrangement joins TRBV29-1 to TRBJ1-1, with D possibly being TRBD1 (5 bases). There are 13 residues in the CDR3. The germline CDR1 and CDR2 sequences are SQVTM and ANQGSEA. The germline V and J ends were trimmed by 3 bases and 3 bases, with 11 bases remaining between them. This CDR3 is CSVETDLDTEAFF. The CDR3 DNA sequence: TGCAGCGTTGAGACAGACTTGGACACTGAAGCTTTCTTT.

The V and J genes are TRBV19 and TRBJ2-3; TRBD2 is a possible D gene (5 bases). V was shortened by 5 bases and J by 1 base, with 10 bases between the two germline ends. CDR1 and CDR2 (germline): LNHDA, SQIVND (reference sequence). This CDR3 has 14 residues. CDR3 nucleotide sequence: TGTGCCAGTAGTTACGGAGGCGGCACAGATACGCAGTATTTT. It specifies CASSYGGGTDTQYF.

V usage is TRBV5-1 and J usage is TRBJ1-2; 8 nucleotides agree with TRBD1. This CDR3 region has 14 residues. V trimming: 4 bases; J trimming: 8 bases; junction bases outside the gene matches: 10. Germline V gene lookup returns CDR1 SGHRS and CDR2 YFSETQ. CDR3 residues: CASSTLDRGEGYTF. For the CDR3, the DNA is TGCGCCAGCAGCACCCTTGACAGGGGCGAAGGCTACACCTTC.

In its sample, this clone was seen a few times. The chain employs TRBV10-1 and TRBJ2-1; TRBD2 aligns across 14 bases. This CDR3 contains 18 residues. The V gene's germline CDR1 is WNHNN and CDR2 SYGVQD (reference sequence). J gave up 2 bases and V 6 bases, and 9 bases lay outside the gene matches. In DNA, the CDR3 is TGCGCCAGCAGCCCGGGACTAGCGGGAGAGGGGACCTACAATGAGCAGTTCTTC. This encodes CASSPGLAGEGTYNEQFF.